A selection of T cell receptor beta chains follows, all from one sample in a study of blood T cell repertoires in COVID-19. Only in-frame clones appear in the TCRdb table, and some are missing; sequencing was by immunoSEQ multiplex PCR. Of about 220,000 clones detected, around four fifths appear once; the ten largest clones hold 4.7%. Sequencing used peripheral blood. These receptors were collected from a woman in her seventies with acute or convalescent COVID-19. The conserved cysteine and the conserved F or W are not part of the CDR3 here.

j_call,v_call,cdr3_aa
TRBJ2-7,TRBV3-1/TRBV3-2,ASSQGPGTYEQY
TRBJ2-3,TRBV10-1,ASSDSASTDTQY
TRBJ2-5,TRBV4-2,ASSSGTSGGGYQETQY
TRBJ1-4,TRBV2,ASSQQRILAEKLF
TRBJ1-3,TRBV6-5,ASIRDIGPGNTIY
TRBJ1-3,TRBV30,AWSGRTGTGNTIY
TRBJ2-1,TRBV28,AAREGGGAYNEQF
TRBJ2-7,TRBV5-1,ASSPRQGAYEQY
TRBJ2-1,TRBV10-2,ASSESSEQF
TRBJ2-1,TRBV4-1,ASSQGLASGVGGSYNEQF
TRBJ2-2,TRBV18,ASSPPGQRGELF
TRBJ1-6,TRBV19,ASTLDRLSNSPLH
TRBJ1-5,TRBV12-5,ASGLSRRLNSNQPQH
TRBJ1-5,TRBV2,ASTGGNSNQPQH
TRBJ2-1,TRBV4-3,ASSQYFRGGSNNEQF
TRBJ2-1,TRBV11-3,ASSPSGFSEQF
TRBJ2-3,TRBV7-6,ASSPGTGTWADTQY
TRBJ1-5,TRBV7-8,ASSLVGRNQPQH
TRBJ1-1,TRBV4-3,ASSQELRARGGTEAF
TRBJ2-3,TRBV5-1,ASSLGEPDTQY
TRBJ2-5,TRBV19,ASRESGQIEETQY
TRBJ1-2,TRBV5-5,ASSLGGQGVDYGYT
TRBJ1-1,TRBV21-1,ASRDRGLRTEAF
TRBJ1-4,TRBV5-1,ASSPGMGNEKLF
TRBJ1-5,TRBV6-5,ASSTGGLSQPQH
TRBJ1-5,TRBV6-6,ASVASYSNQPQH
TRBJ1-2,TRBV2,ASSEEGQGSYGYT
TRBJ1-1,TRBV5-1,ASSSDRIEAF
TRBJ1-5,TRBV28,ASSSRQGISRQPQH
TRBJ2-7,TRBV7-9,ASSLGTLSYEQY
TRBJ1-5,TRBV2,ASSDGPPGQPQH
TRBJ2-3,TRBV10-3,AISELSSGGIGDTQY
TRBJ1-2,TRBV7-2,ASSAQGVDGYT
TRBJ1-5,TRBV19,ASSIGTDASNQPQH
TRBJ2-1,TRBV14,ASKMGGYEQF
TRBJ1-5,TRBV27,ASSPAIWGENQPQH
TRBJ2-2,TRBV5-4,ASSPTPNWELF
TRBJ2-3,TRBV5-1,ASSLALPGISTDTQY
TRBJ1-2,TRBV19,ASIPTGGGGYT
TRBJ2-3,TRBV7-9,ASSSRADTDTQY
TRBJ2-2,TRBV3-1/TRBV3-2,ASSALGGVGELF
TRBJ1-6,TRBV28,ASRLLGGYGTSPLH